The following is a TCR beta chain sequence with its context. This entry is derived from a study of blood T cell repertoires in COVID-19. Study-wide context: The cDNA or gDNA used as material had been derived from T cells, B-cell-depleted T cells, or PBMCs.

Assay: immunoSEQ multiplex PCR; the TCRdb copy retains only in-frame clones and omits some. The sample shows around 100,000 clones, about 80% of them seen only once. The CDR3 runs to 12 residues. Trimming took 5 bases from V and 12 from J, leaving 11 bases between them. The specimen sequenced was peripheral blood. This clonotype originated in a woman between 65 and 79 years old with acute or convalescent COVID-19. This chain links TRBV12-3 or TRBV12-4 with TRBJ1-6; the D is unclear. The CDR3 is CASSPTEGPLHF. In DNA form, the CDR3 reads TGTGCCAGCAGTCCAACAGAGGGACCCCTCCACTTT.